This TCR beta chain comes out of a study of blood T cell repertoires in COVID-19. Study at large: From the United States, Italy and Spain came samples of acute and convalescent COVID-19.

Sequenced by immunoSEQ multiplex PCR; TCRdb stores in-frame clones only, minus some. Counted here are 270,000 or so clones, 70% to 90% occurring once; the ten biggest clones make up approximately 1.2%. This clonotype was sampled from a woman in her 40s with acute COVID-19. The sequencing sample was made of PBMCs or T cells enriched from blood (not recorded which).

The CDR3 protein is CASRSTGTGNTGELFF. The CDR3 nucleotides read TGCGCCAGCAGGTCAACCGGGACAGGGAACACCGGGGAGCTGTTTTTT. J is TRBJ2-2 and V is TRBV5-1, with TRBD1 matching 8 bases. The germline gives CDR1 SGHRS, CDR2 YFSETQ. V trimming: 5 bases; J trimming: 1 base; junction bases outside the gene matches: 7. The CDR3 sequence is 16 residues long.